Listed below are T cell receptor beta chains from one sample, sequenced in a study of blood T cell repertoires in COVID-19. Repertoires were generated with immunoSEQ multiplex PCR, while TCRdb's copy carries only in-frame clones and drops some. This repertoire shows 200,000 to 250,000 clones, around 86% found once; its top ten account for about 1.6%. What was sequenced was PBMCs or T cells enriched from blood (not recorded which). The receptor set was obtained from a woman aged 45 to 65 who had recovered from COVID-19. The CDR3 runs from the conserved cysteine through the conserved F or W.

J	V	CDR3
TRBJ1-4	TRBV11-1	CASSNRDTGEKLFF
TRBJ2-1	TRBV9	CASSATYSYNEQFF
TRBJ2-7	TRBV9	CASSPGQGYREQYF
TRBJ1-3	TRBV7-2	CASSLGRAVNTIYF
TRBJ1-1	TRBV30	CAWSVLHRTEAFF
TRBJ2-7	TRBV15	CATTRPGSYEQYF
TRBJ1-1	TRBV19	CASSRSLSFSSTEAFF
TRBJ2-3	TRBV18	CASSPSAWGADTQYF
TRBJ2-3	TRBV10-1	CASSSSSDTQYF
TRBJ2-3	TRBV6-4	CASSELGLAGAAQYF
TRBJ1-5	TRBV27	CASSLVANNQPQHF
TRBJ1-4	TRBV29-1	CSVSGQPNEKLFF
TRBJ2-2	TRBV6-2/TRBV6-3	CASSYSTGASGMFF
TRBJ2-1	TRBV27	CASSPVSSYNEQFF
TRBJ1-1	TRBV4-1	CASSREPHGTEAFF
TRBJ2-1	TRBV13	CASSLFAGERDNEQFF
TRBJ1-5	TRBV6-5	CASSNTGQLNQPQHF
TRBJ1-2	TRBV4-2	CASSQASEGSYGYTF